One and the same sample provided the 22 T cell receptor beta chains below, sequenced in a study of blood T cell repertoires in COVID-19. Sequencing was performed with immunoSEQ multiplex PCR; in TCRdb, only in-frame clones are kept and a portion is missing. The repertoire holds some 180,000 clones, with about 80% as singletons. The sample was PBMCs or T cells enriched from blood (not recorded which). These receptors came from a man aged 60-69 years who had been exposed to COVID-19.

The chain employs TRBV18 and TRBJ1-4, with 7 bases fitting TRBD1. Unmatched junction bases numbered 7, after V lost 5 bases and J lost 13 bases. Per the germline V gene, CDR1 is KGHSH and CDR2 is LQKENI. The length of the CDR3 is 12 residues. In DNA form, the CDR3 reads TGTGCCAGCTCAACCGACAGGGATGGACTGTTTTTT. Translated: CASSTDRDGLFF.

This clone has a handful of counts. The rearrangement links TRBV2 to TRBJ2-3; TRBD2 matches at 12 bases. V shed 2 bases and J 6 bases; nucleotides not matched to a gene: 9. CDR3 length equals 17 residues. Germline CDR1 reads SNHLY; CDR2 reads FYNNEI. The CDR3 bases are TGTGCCAGCAGTGAAAGGTTAAGGACTAGCGGGAAGGATACGCAGTATTTT. It encodes CASSERLRTSGKDTQYF.

In this sample, this clone turned up a few times. The chain joins TRBV19 to TRBJ2-1; weak D call: TRBD1 (6 bases). The CDR3 loop spans 15 amino acids. V shed 3 bases and J shed 9 bases, with 18 bases lying between them. CDR1 and CDR2 (germline): LNHDA, SQIVND (reference sequence). The CDR3 coding sequence is TGTGCCAGTAGTATCCGACAGGTCTCTGGGGGTGAGCAGTTCTTC. This encodes CASSIRQVSGGEQFF.

The chain carries TRBV6-5 and TRBJ2-1, with D perhaps matching TRBD2 (5 bases). CDR3 size: 15 residues. Trimming cost V 7 bases and J 0 bases, with 13 bases left between them. CDR1 and CDR2 from the germline V gene are MNHEY and SVGAGI. This CDR3 reads CASTLAGGSYNEQFF. DNA of the CDR3: TGTGCCAGCACCCTGGCGGGCGGCTCCTACAATGAGCAGTTCTTC.

The rearrangement uses TRBV19 and TRBJ2-6; 11 nucleotides agree with TRBD2. Trimming took 1 base from V and 0 from J; bases not matched to a gene: 5. CDR3 size: 19 residues. CDR1 LNHDA and CDR2 SQIVND come from the germline V gene (reference sequence). The CDR3 sequence: CASSIGGTSGFSGANVLTF. The CDR3, as DNA: TGTGCCAGTAGTATAGGGGGGACTAGCGGATTCTCTGGGGCCAACGTCCTGACTTTC.

The rearrangement uses TRBV6-5 and TRBJ1-1; 8 bases align to TRBD1. The CDR3 runs to 14 residues. CDR1 and CDR2 from the germline V gene are MNHEY and SVGAGI. V lost 6 bases, J lost 4 bases, and 7 bases stayed unmatched. The CDR3 DNA reads as TGTGCCAGCAGCCCCGGACAGGGTCGCACTGAAGCTTTCTTT. As protein: CASSPGQGRTEAFF.

The chain is built from TRBV6-5 and TRBJ1-1, with D perhaps matching TRBD1 (6 bases). The CDR3 totals 15 residues. Trimming stripped 6 bases from V and 4 bases from J, with 18 bases between. Per germline, CDR1 MNHEY and CDR2 SVGAGI. The CDR3 DNA reads as TGTGCCAGCAGCTTGCTCCCAGGGGCCGGCACTGAAGCTTTCTTT. Amino acids: CASSLLPGAGTEAFF.

The chain employs TRBV24-1 and TRBJ2-1, with D unresolved. The CDR3 extends over 12 amino acids. Trimming stripped 1 base from V and 8 bases from J, with 5 bases between. Germline lookup yields CDR1 KGHDR and CDR2 SFDVKD. CDR3 sequence: CATSDLRDEQFF. CDR3 DNA: TGTGCCACCAGTGATTTAAGAGATGAGCAGTTCTTC.

V usage is TRBV6-5 and J usage is TRBJ1-2, with 9 bases matching TRBD1. Germline V CDR1 and CDR2: MNHEY, SVGAGI. The CDR3 has 15 amino acids. V gave up 7 bases and J gave up 6 bases; unmatched junction bases: 12. CDR3 nucleotides: TGTGCCAGCACCCCCGGACAGGGGCCCCCTGATGGCTACACCTTC. Encoded protein: CASTPGQGPPDGYTF.

The chain is built from TRBV12-3 or TRBV12-4 and TRBJ1-2, with 10 positions matching TRBD1. The CDR3 runs 13 residues. The V gene end was trimmed by 5 bases and the J gene end by 10 bases; junction bases not matched to a gene: 7. The DNA for the CDR3 is TGTGCCAGCAGTGCAGGACAGGGGGTCGACTACACCTTC. Encoded protein: CASSAGQGVDYTF.

The rearrangement joins TRBV19 to TRBJ1-1, with D unresolved. Germline V gene data show CDR1 as LNHDA and CDR2 as SQIVND (reference sequence). Between the trimmed V and J ends, which lost 6 bases and 0 bases, there was a span of 14 bases. This CDR3 comprises 15 residues. CDR3 loop: CASRRGGVVNTEAFF. The CDR3 DNA sequence: TGTGCCAGTAGGCGAGGCGGGGTGGTGAACACTGAAGCTTTCTTT.

The chain is built from TRBV10-3 and TRBJ2-1; D might be TRBD2 (5 bases). Germline-derived CDR1 and CDR2 are ENHRY and SYGVKD. The CDR3 has 15 residues. V was clipped by 3 bases and J by 0 bases, with 9 bases between them. The CDR3 DNA sequence: TGTGCCATCAGTGATTCGGGGAACTCCTACAATGAGCAGTTCTTC. Protein sequence: CAISDSGNSYNEQFF.

V and J are TRBV27 and TRBJ2-7; 10 nucleotides agree with TRBD2. V trimming: 8 bases; J trimming: 4 bases; junction bases outside the gene matches: 5. Germline CDR1 reads MNHEY; CDR2 reads SMNVEV (reference sequence). The CDR3 extends over 13 amino acids. Written as DNA, the CDR3 is TGTGCCAGCGGCCTAGCGGGAGAATACGAGCAGTACTTC. Translating gives CASGLAGEYEQYF.

The chain is built from TRBV6-5 and TRBJ2-7; possibly TRBD2 for D (5 bases). Per the germline V gene, CDR1 is MNHEY and CDR2 is SVGAGI. The V and J ends lost 2 bases and 3 bases respectively, with 5 bases between them. This CDR3 spans 12 amino acids. The CDR3, as DNA: TGTGCCAGCAGTTACGAGGGCTACGAGCAGTACTTC. Protein: CASSYEGYEQYF.

V is TRBV7-3 and J is TRBJ1-2; D not certain. The CDR3 is 13 residues long. Per germline, CDR1 SGHTA and CDR2 FQGTGA. Trimming pared 4 bases from V and 4 bases from J, leaving 10 bases between. The CDR3 nucleotides are TGTGCCAGCAGCTCCGGACTGGGCTATGGCTACACCTTC. Translated, it gives CASSSGLGYGYTF.

The rearrangement joins TRBV5-1 to TRBJ1-1, with 9 bases identical to TRBD1. The V segment lost 2 bases and the J segment 3 bases; nucleotides outside the gene matches: 5. The CDR3 has 15 amino acids. Germline values: CDR1 SGHRS, CDR2 YFSETQ. CDR3 sequence: CASSLQGASDTEAFF. The CDR3 DNA reads TGCGCCAGCAGCTTACAGGGGGCATCAGACACTGAAGCTTTCTTT. Filled out from reference TRBV5-1 and TRBJ1-1, the complete variable domain reads KAGVTQTPRYLIKTRGQQVTLSCSPISGHRSVSWYQQTPGQGLQFLFEYFSETQRNKGNFPGRFSGRQFSNSRSEMNVSTLELGDSALYLCASSLQGASDTEAFFGQGTRLTVV.

This clone appeared once. This chain joins TRBV21-1 and TRBJ2-3; TRBD1, the table's D call, was not compared with the DNA. TRBV21-1 is an annotated pseudogene. The CDR3 extends over 15 amino acids. The CDR3 nucleotides read TGTGCCAGTACGTCGGCACGCACAGGCACAGATACGCAGTATTTT. Encoded protein: CASTSARTGTDTQYF.

The chain employs TRBV11-3 and TRBJ2-4, with a tentative D call TRBD1 (8 bases). The CDR3 has 14 residues. Deletions cut 4 bases from V and 9 bases from J, with 16 bases between. Germline CDR1 reads SGHNT; CDR2 reads YENEEA. The CDR3 here is CASSSGQGGSIQYF. CDR3 bases: TGTGCCAGCAGCTCTGGACAGGGAGGGTCCATTCAGTACTTC.

The rearrangement uses TRBV2 and TRBJ2-1, with D possibly matching TRBD1 (6 bases). Germline CDR1 SNHLY, CDR2 FYNNEI. The CDR3 runs to 15 residues. The germline V and J ends were trimmed by 4 bases and 5 bases, with 15 bases remaining between them. The CDR3, as DNA: TGTGCCAGCAGTGTAGACAGGAGGCCGAACAATGAGCAGTTCTTC. Its protein is CASSVDRRPNNEQFF. The full variable domain, completed using reference TRBV2 and TRBJ2-1, is EPEVTQTPSHQVTQMGQEVILRCVPISNHLYFYWYRQILGQKVEFLVSFYNNEISEKSEIFDDQFSVERPDGSNFTLKIRSTKLEDSAMYFCASSVDRRPNNEQFFGPGTRLTVL.

The chain joins TRBV28 to TRBJ2-1; 7 nucleotides agree with TRBD2. CDR3 length: 15 residues. Germline CDR1 is MDHEN and CDR2 is SYDVKM. The ends lost 5 bases at V and 1 base at J; junction bases unmatched: 5. The CDR3 protein is CASSPASGSYNEQFF. The CDR3, as DNA: TGTGCCAGCAGTCCGGCTAGCGGTTCCTACAATGAGCAGTTCTTC.

The chain joins TRBV25-1 to TRBJ2-2; 9 bases fit TRBD2. With 5 bases clipped from V and 5 bases from J, the junction kept 3 bases outside the gene matches. Germline V gene sequence: CDR1 MGHDK, CDR2 SYGVNS. The CDR3 has 14 residues. CDR3 nucleotides: TGTGCCAGCAGTCGAGCGGGAGGAACCGGGGAGCTGTTTTTT. This sequence encodes CASSRAGGTGELFF. The variable domain in full, completed from reference TRBV25-1 and TRBJ2-2, reads EADIYQTPRYLVIGTGKKITLECSQTMGHDKMYWYQQDPGMELHLIHYSYGVNSTEKGDLSSESTVSRIRTEHFPLTLESARPSHTSQYLCASSRAGGTGELFFGEGSRLTVL.

The chain combines TRBV3-1 (or the pseudogene TRBV3-2) with TRBJ2-7; D is perhaps TRBD2 (5 bases). V shed 2 bases and J shed 0 bases, with 11 bases lying between them. The germline CDR1 and CDR2 sequences are LGHDT and YNNKEL (reference sequence). This CDR3 contains 15 residues. The CDR3 nucleotides read TGTGCCAGCAGCCAAATGCGGGCCACCTCCTACGAGCAGTACTTC. It encodes CASSQMRATSYEQYF.